This entry lists 6 T cell receptor beta chains sequenced from one sample in a study of blood T cell repertoires in COVID-19. Libraries were prepared by immunoSEQ multiplex PCR; TCRdb keeps only in-frame clonotypes and omits some of them. The table records 200,000 to 300,000 clones, around 87% of them present only once. The sample taken for sequencing was peripheral blood. The origin of the receptors is a woman between 35 and 50 years old who had recovered from COVID-19.

The chain has TRBV11-2 and TRBJ2-5; D not certain. With 4 bases removed from V and 7 bases from J, the gap between germline ends came to 10 bases. The CDR3 has 12 amino acids. Germline V gene sequence: CDR1 SGHAT, CDR2 FQNNGV. CDR3 sequence: CASSSEVGTQYF. CDR3 coding DNA: TGTGCCAGCAGCTCCGAGGTCGGGACCCAGTACTTC.

This clone was observed once. In nucleotides, the CDR3 is TGTGCCAGCAGCGAGAGACAGGGACGGTACGGGGAGCTGTTTTTT. As protein: CASSERQGRYGELFF. The V call is TRBV9, the J call TRBJ2-2; TRBD1 agrees at 7 bases. Germline V gene lookup returns CDR1 SGDLS and CDR2 YYNGEE. Trimming cost V 3 bases and J 7 bases; bases outside gene matches: 9. This CDR3 spans 15 amino acids.

V is TRBV19 and J is TRBJ1-1; the D gene is possibly TRBD1 (5 bases). Per the germline V gene, CDR1 is LNHDA and CDR2 is SQIVND (reference sequence). V was cut by 1 base and J by 3 bases, with 15 bases left in between. The CDR3 has 16 residues. This chain's CDR3 is CASSIGYLRRDTEAFF. CDR3 coding DNA: TGTGCCAGTAGTATAGGATATCTCCGCAGGGACACTGAAGCTTTCTTT.

The J gene is TRBJ1-5, the V gene TRBV7-8; no firm D call. The CDR3 extends over 15 amino acids. The germline CDR1 and CDR2 sequences are SGHVS and FQNEAQ. Between the trimmed V and J ends, which lost 1 base and 0 bases, there was a span of 7 bases. The CDR3 coding sequence is TGTGCCAGCAGCTTAGGCCAGATTAGCAATCAGCCCCAGCATTTT. This gives the protein CASSLGQISNQPQHF.

The chain links TRBV20-1 to TRBJ2-3; 11 positions agree with TRBD2. Germline loops: CDR1 DFQATT, CDR2 SNEGSKA (reference sequence). The CDR3 length is 17 residues. V trimming: 3 bases; J trimming: 2 bases; junction bases outside the gene matches: 10. The CDR3 spells CSASPPLAGGDTDTQYF. CDR3 bases: TGCAGTGCTAGTCCCCCCCTAGCGGGGGGCGACACAGATACGCAGTATTTT.

The rearrangement links TRBV15 to TRBJ2-1; D may be TRBD1 (6 bases). V shed 1 base and J shed 6 bases, with 16 bases lying between them. This CDR3 is 16 amino acids long. Germline CDR1 and CDR2: LNHNV and YYDKDF (reference sequence). CDR3 amino acids: CATSRVRGRVFNEQFF. Written as DNA, the CDR3 is TGTGCCACCAGCAGAGTCAGGGGACGTGTCTTCAATGAGCAGTTCTTC.